This TCR beta chain appears in the sequencing data of a study of blood T cell repertoires in COVID-19. Looking at the study overall: In each case, the material was cDNA or gDNA derived from T cells, B-cell-depleted T cells, or PBMCs.

Germline trimming cut 3 bases from V and 0 bases from J; bases unmatched to any gene: 7. Germline lookup yields CDR1 MNHEY and CDR2 SMNVEV (reference sequence). The CDR3 is made up of 18 amino acids. TCRdb's table, derived via immunoSEQ multiplex PCR, lists solely in-frame clones and lacks some. The sample contains under 300,000 clones, 88% of which appear only once. Sequenced sample: PBMCs or T cells enriched from blood (not recorded which). The origin of this receptor is a woman younger than 45 who had recovered from COVID-19. The rearrangement joins TRBV27 to TRBJ2-2, with TRBD2 matching over 10 bases. The CDR3 reads CASSLSPTSGANTGELFF. The CDR3 DNA sequence: TGTGCCAGCAGTTTGTCCCCCACTAGCGGGGCGAACACCGGGGAGCTGTTTTTT.